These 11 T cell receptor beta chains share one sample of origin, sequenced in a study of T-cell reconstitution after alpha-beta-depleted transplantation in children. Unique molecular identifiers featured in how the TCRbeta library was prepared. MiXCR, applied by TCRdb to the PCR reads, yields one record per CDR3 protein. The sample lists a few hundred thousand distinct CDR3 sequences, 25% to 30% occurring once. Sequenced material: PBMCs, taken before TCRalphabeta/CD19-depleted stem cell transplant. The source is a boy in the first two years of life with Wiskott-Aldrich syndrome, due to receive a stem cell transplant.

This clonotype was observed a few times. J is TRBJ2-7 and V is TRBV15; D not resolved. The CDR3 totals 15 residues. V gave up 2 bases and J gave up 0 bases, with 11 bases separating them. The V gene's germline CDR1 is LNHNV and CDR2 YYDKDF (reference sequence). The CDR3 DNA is TGTGCCACCAGCAGATACAAAAAGAGCTCCTACGAGCAGTACTTC. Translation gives CATSRYKKSSYEQYF.

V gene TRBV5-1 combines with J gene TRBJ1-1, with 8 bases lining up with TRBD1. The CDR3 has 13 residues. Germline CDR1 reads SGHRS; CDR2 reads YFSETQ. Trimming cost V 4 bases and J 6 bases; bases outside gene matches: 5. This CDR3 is CASSIQGDAEAFF. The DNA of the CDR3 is TGCGCCAGCAGCATACAGGGGGACGCTGAAGCTTTCTTT.

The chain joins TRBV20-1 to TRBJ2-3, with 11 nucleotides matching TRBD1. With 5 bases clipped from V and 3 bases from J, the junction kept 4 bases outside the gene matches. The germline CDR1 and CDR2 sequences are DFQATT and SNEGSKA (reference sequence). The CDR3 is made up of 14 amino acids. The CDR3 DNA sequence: TGCAGTGCTTTCCGGGACAGGGGGACAGATACGCAGTATTTT. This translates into CSAFRDRGTDTQYF.

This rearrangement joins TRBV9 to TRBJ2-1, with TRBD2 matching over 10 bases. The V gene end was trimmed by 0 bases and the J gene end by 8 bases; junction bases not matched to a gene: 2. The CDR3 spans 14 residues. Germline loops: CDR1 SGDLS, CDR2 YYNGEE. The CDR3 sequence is CASSVASGSDEQFF. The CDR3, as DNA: TGTGCCAGCAGCGTAGCTAGCGGGAGCGATGAGCAGTTCTTC.

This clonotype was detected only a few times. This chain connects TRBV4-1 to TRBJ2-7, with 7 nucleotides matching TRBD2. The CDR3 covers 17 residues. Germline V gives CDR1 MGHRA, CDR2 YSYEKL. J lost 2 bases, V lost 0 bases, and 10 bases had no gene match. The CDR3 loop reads CASSQDRRSGIPYEQYF. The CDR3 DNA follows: TGCGCCAGCAGCCAAGATCGGCGGAGCGGGATCCCCTACGAGCAGTACTTC.

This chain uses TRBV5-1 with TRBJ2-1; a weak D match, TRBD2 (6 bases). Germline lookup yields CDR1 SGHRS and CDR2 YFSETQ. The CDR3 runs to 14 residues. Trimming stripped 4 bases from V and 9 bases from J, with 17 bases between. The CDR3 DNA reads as TGCGCCAGCAGCCTTACGACGGGACTCCTTGAGCAGTTCTTC. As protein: CASSLTTGLLEQFF.

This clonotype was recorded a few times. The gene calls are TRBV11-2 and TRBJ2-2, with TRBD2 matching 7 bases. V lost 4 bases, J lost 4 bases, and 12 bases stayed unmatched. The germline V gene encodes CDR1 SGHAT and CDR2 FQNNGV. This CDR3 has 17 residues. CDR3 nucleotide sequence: TGTGCCAGCAGCTGGGGGGGAGGACTAGTCGGCACCGGGGAGCTGTTTTTT. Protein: CASSWGGGLVGTGELFF. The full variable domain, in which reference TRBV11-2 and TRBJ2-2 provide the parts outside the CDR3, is EAGVAQSPRYKIIEKRQSVAFWCNPISGHATLYWYQQILGQGPKLLIQFQNNGVVDDSQLPKDRFSAERLKGVDSTLKIQPAKLEDSAVYLCASSWGGGLVGTGELFFGEGSRLTVL.

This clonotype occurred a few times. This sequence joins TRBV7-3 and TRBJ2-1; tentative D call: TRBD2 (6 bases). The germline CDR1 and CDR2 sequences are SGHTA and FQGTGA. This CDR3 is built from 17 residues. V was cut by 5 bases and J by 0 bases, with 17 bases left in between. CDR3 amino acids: CASSATGPGSSYNEQFF. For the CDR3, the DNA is TGTGCCAGCAGCGCAACGGGGCCCGGGAGCTCCTACAATGAGCAGTTCTTC. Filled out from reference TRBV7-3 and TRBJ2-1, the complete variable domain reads GAGVSQTPSNKVTEKGKYVELRCDPISGHTALYWYRQSLGQGPEFLIYFQGTGAADDSGLPNDRFFAVRPEGSVSTLKIQRTERGDSAVYLCASSATGPGSSYNEQFFGPGTRLTVL.

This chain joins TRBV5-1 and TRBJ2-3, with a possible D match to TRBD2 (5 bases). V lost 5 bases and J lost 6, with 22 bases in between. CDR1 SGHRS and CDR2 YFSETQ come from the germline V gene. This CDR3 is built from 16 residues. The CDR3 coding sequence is TGCGCCAGCAGTCCCCGTGAGGCGCGAGGGCGTGATACGCAGTATTTT. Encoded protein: CASSPREARGRDTQYF.

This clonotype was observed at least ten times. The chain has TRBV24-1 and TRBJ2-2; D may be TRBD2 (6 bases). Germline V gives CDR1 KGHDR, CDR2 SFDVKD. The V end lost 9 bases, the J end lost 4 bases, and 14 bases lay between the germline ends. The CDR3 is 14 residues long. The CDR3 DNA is TGTGCCACCCAAAGCGGGTTAGCCACCGGGGAGCTGTTTTTT. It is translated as CATQSGLATGELFF.

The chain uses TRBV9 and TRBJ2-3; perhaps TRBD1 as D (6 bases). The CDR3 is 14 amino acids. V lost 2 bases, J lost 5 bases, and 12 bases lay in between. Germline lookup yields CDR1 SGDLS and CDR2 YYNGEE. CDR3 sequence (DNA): TGTGCCAGCAGCGTCACAGGGTCTCTAGATACGCAGTATTTT. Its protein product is CASSVTGSLDTQYF.